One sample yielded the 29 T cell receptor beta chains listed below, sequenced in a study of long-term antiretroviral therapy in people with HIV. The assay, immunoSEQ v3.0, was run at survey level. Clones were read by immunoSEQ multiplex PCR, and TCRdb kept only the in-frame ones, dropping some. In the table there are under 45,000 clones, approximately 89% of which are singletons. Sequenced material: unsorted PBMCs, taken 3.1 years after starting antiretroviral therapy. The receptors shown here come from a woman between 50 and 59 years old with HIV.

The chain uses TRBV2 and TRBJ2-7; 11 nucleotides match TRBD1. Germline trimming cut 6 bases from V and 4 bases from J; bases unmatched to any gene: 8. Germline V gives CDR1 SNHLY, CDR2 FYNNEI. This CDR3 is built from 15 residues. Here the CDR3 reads CASSDRTGGRYEQYF. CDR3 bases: TGTGCCAGCAGCGATCGGACAGGGGGCCGATACGAGCAGTACTTC.

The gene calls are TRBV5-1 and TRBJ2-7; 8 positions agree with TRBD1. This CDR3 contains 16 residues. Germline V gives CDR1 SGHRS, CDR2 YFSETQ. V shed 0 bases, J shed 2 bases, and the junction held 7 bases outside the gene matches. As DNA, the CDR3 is TGCGCCAGCAGCTTGGGGACAGGGCGATACGCCTACGAGCAGTACTTC. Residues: CASSLGTGRYAYEQYF.

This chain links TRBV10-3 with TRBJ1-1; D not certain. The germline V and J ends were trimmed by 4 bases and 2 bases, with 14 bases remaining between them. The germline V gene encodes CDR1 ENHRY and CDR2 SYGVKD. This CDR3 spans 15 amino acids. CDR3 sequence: CAISASSSFNTEAFF. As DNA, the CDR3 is TGTGCCATCAGTGCTTCATCTTCCTTTAACACTGAAGCTTTCTTT.

The CDR3 spells CASSSRGGKNIQYF. The DNA for the CDR3 is TGTGCCAGCAGCTCCAGGGGAGGCAAAAACATTCAGTACTTC. The chain couples TRBV6-5 to TRBJ2-4, with D perhaps given as TRBD1 or TRBD2 (6 bases each). The CDR3 covers 14 residues. Germline values: CDR1 MNHEY, CDR2 SVGAGI. With 6 bases removed from V and 3 bases from J, the gap between germline ends came to 12 bases.

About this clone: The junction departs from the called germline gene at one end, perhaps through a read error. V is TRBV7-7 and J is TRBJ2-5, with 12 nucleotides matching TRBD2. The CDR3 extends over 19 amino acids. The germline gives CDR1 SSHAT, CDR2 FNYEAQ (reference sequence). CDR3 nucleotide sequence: TGTGCTAGCAGCCCCACAAACCGACTAGCGGGGGTTCGGGGAGAGACCCAGTACTTC. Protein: CASSPTNRLAGVRGETQYF.

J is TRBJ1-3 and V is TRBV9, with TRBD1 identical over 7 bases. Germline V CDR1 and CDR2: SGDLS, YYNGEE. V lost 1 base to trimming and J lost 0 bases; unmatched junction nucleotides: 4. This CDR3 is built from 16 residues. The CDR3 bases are TGTGCCAGCAGCGTAAGGGACAGTGACTCTGGAAACACCATATATTTT. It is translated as CASSVRDSDSGNTIYF.

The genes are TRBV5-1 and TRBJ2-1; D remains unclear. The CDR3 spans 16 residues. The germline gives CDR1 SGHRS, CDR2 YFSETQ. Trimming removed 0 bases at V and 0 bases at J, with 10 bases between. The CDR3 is CASSLVPESSYNEQFF. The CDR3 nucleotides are TGCGCCAGCAGCTTGGTTCCGGAGAGCTCCTACAATGAGCAGTTCTTC.

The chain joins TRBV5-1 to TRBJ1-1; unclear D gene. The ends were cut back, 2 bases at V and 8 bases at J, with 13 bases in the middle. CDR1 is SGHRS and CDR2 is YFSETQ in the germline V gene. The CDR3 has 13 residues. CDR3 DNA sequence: TGCGCCAGCAGCTTTAGCGATTCGGGAGAAGCTTTCTTT. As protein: CASSFSDSGEAFF. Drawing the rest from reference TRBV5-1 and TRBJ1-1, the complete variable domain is KAGVTQTPRYLIKTRGQQVTLSCSPISGHRSVSWYQQTPGQGLQFLFEYFSETQRNKGNFPGRFSGRQFSNSRSEMNVSTLELGDSALYLCASSFSDSGEAFFGQGTRLTVV.

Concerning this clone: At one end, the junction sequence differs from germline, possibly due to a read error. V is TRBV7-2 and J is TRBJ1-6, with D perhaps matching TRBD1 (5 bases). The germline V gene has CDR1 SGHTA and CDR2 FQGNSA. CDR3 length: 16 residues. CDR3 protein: CASTLSGTTYNSPLHF. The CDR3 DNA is TGTGCCAGCACCTTATCCGGGACGACATATAATTCACCCCTCCACTTT.

This chain's CDR3 is CASTFSSQGGREKLFF. DNA of the CDR3: TGTGCCAGCACCTTTTCGTCTCAGGGGGGAAGGGAAAAACTGTTTTTT. The gene calls are TRBV2 and TRBJ1-4; 7 positions match TRBD1. Per the germline V gene, CDR1 is SNHLY and CDR2 is FYNNEI. J lost 8 bases, V lost 7 bases, and 16 bases had no gene match. This CDR3 has 16 amino acids.

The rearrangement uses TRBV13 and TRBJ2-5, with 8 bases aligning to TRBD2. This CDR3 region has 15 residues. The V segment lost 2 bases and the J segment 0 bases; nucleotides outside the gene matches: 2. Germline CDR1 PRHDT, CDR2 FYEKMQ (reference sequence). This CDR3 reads CASSLKLADQETQYF. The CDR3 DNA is TGTGCCAGCAGCTTAAAACTAGCGGACCAAGAGACCCAGTACTTC.

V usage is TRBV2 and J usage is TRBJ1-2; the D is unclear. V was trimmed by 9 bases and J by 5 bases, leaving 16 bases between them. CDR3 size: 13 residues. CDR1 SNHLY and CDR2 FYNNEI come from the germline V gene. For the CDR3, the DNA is TGTGCCAGTTTCCTTGTTCTTAAGTATGGCTACACCTTC. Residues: CASFLVLKYGYTF.

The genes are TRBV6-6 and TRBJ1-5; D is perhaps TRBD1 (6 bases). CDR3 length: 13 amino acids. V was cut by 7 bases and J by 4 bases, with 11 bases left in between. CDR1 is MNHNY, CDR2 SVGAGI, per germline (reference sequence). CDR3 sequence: CASKQGWNQPQHF. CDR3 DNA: TGTGCCAGCAAACAGGGATGGAATCAGCCCCAGCATTTT.

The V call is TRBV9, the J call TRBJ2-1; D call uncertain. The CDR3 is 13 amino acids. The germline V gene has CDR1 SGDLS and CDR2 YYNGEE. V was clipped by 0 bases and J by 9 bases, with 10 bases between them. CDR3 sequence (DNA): TGTGCCAGCAGCGTAGATTCGTCAGGTGAGCAGTTCTTC. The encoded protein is CASSVDSSGEQFF.

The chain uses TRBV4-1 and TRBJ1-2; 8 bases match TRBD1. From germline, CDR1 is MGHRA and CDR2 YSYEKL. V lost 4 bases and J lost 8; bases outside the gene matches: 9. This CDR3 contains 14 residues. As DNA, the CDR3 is TGCGCCAGCAGCCCCTCGGACAGGGTCGGCGGCTACACCTTC. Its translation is CASSPSDRVGGYTF.

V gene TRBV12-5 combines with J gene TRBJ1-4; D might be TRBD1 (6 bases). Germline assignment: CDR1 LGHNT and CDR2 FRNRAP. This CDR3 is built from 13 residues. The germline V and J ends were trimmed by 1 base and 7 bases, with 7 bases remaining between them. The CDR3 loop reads CASGLDRVEKLFF. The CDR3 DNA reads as TGTGCTAGTGGTTTGGACAGGGTTGAAAAACTGTTTTTT.

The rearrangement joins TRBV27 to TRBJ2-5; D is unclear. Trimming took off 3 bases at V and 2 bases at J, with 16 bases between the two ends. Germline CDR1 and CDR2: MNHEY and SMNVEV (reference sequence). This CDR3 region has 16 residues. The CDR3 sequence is CASSFYPARWQETQYF. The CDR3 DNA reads TGTGCCAGCAGTTTTTACCCGGCCCGATGGCAAGAGACCCAGTACTTC.

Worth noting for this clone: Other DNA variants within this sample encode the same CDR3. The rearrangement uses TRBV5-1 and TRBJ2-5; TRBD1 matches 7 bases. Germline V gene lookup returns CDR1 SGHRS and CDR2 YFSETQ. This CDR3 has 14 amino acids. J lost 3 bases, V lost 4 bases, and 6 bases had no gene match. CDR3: CASSRGQGKETQYF. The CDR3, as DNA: TGCGCCAGCAGCAGGGGGCAGGGGAAAGAGACCCAGTACTTC.

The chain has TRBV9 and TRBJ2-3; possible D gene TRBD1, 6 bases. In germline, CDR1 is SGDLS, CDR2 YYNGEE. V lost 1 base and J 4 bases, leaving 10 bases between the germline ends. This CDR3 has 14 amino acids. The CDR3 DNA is TGTGCCAGCAGCGTACAGGGGCCATCAGATACGCAGTATTTT. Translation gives CASSVQGPSDTQYF.

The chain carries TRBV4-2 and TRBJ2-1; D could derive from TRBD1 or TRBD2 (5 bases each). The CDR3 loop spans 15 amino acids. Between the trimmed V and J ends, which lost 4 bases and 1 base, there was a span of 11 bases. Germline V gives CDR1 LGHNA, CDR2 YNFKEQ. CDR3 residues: CASSLRDQSYNEQFF. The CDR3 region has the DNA TGTGCCAGCAGCCTCCGGGACCAATCCTACAATGAGCAGTTCTTC.

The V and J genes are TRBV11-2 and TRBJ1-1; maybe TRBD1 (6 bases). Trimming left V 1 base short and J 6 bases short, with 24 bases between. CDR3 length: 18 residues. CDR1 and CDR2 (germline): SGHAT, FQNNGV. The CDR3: CASSLGRPGDELVAEAFF. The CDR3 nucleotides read TGTGCCAGCAGCTTAGGTCGTCCAGGGGATGAGTTAGTGGCTGAAGCTTTCTTT. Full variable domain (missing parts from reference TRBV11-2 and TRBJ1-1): EAGVAQSPRYKIIEKRQSVAFWCNPISGHATLYWYQQILGQGPKLLIQFQNNGVVDDSQLPKDRFSAERLKGVDSTLKIQPAKLEDSAVYLCASSLGRPGDELVAEAFFGQGTRLTVV.

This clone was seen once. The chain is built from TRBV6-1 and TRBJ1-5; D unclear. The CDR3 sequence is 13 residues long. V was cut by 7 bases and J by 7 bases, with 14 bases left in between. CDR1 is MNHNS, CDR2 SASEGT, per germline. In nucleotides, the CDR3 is TGTGCCAGCACAATATCGATGGAACAGCCCCAGCATTTT. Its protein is CASTISMEQPQHF.

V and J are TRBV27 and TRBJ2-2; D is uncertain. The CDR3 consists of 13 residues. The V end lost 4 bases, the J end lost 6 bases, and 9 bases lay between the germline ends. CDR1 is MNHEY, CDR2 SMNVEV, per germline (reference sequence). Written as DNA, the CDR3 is TGTGCCAGCAGTTCCCCGTACGCCGGGGAGCTGTTTTTT. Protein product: CASSSPYAGELFF.

The CDR3 coding sequence is TGTGCCAGCAGTTTTGCTTCGAGCCTTGACCCCTCCGAGCAGTACTTC. This gives the protein CASSFASSLDPSEQYF. The gene calls are TRBV6-6 and TRBJ2-7; D gene unclear. The CDR3 has 16 amino acids. Germline loops: CDR1 MNHNY, CDR2 SVGAGI (reference sequence). V shed 4 bases and J shed 6 bases, with 22 bases lying between them.

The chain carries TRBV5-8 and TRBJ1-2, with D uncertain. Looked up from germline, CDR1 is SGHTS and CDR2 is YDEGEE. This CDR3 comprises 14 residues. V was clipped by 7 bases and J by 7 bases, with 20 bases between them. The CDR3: CASSRTKKGFGYTF. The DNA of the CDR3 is TGTGCCAGCTCCCGGACCAAAAAAGGGTTTGGCTACACCTTC.

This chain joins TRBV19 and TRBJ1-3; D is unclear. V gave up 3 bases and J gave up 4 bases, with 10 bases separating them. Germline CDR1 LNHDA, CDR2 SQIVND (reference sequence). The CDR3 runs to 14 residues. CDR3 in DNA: TGTGCCAGTAGTATCGGCGGTCGGGGAAACACCATATATTTT. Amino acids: CASSIGGRGNTIYF.

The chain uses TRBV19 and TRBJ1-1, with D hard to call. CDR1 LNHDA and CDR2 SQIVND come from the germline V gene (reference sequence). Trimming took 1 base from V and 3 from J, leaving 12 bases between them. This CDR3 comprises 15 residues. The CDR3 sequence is CASSIGEGAHTEAFF. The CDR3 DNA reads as TGTGCCAGTAGTATAGGAGAGGGCGCCCACACTGAAGCTTTCTTT.

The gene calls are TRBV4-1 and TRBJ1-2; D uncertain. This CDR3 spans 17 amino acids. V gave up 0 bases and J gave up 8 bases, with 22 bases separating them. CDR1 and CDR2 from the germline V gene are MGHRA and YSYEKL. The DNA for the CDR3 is TGCGCCAGCAGCCAAGATTCTGGCGAGCCACCCCCCCGCGGCTACACCTTC. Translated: CASSQDSGEPPPRGYTF.

CDR3: CASSQFGGTNTGELFF. The CDR3 DNA is TGCGCCAGCAGCCAATTTGGGGGGACGAACACCGGGGAGCTGTTTTTT. This sequence joins TRBV4-3 and TRBJ2-2, with a possible D match to TRBD2 (6 bases). The CDR3 length is 16 residues. The V gene lost 2 bases and the J gene lost 0 bases, with 10 bases spanning the gap. The germline gives CDR1 LGHNA, CDR2 YSLEER.